The 7 T cell receptor beta chains listed next were all sequenced from one sample in a study of prognosis after radiotherapy for stage I lung cancer. Amplification of the TCR beta CDR3 (from genomic DNA) was done by two-round multiplex PCR. Individual primers that were specific to each TRBV and TRBJ gene served in first-round PCR. MiXCR was run by TCRdb on the multiplex PCR reads, yielding one entry per CDR3 protein. This table holds 8,500 or so distinct CDR3 sequences, around 62% found once. The sequenced sample was PBMCs, obtained before or after stereotactic body radiation therapy (not recorded which). These receptors all come from a donor aged 50 or older with non-small cell lung cancer.

The rearrangement joins TRBV19 to TRBJ2-7, with no clear D. This CDR3 comprises 12 residues. Per the germline V gene, CDR1 is LNHDA and CDR2 is SQIVND (reference sequence). V was pared by 1 base and J by 5 bases, with 6 bases between. The CDR3 is CASSIGRDEQYF. The CDR3 DNA follows: TGTGCCAGTAGTATAGGCAGAGACGAGCAGTACTTC.

At least ten counts were recorded for this clonotype. A read error is possible here, since a much larger clone lies one base away. This chain links TRBV2 with TRBJ2-1, with D perhaps TRBD2 (5 bases). CDR1 is SNHLY and CDR2 is FYNNEI in the germline V gene. This CDR3 comprises 15 residues. Here the CDR3 DNA reads TGTGCCATCAAAGGTGGAGGAGGAGTTTACAATGGGCAGTTCTTC. Its protein product is CAIKGGGGVYNGQFF.

The chain employs TRBV20-1 and TRBJ1-1; D is ambiguous. The CDR3 contains 16 residues. Trimming shortened V by 0 bases and J by 5 bases, and 19 bases separated the two germline ends. Germline lookup yields CDR1 DFQATT and CDR2 SNEGSKA (reference sequence). The DNA for the CDR3 is TGCAGTGCTAGAGATCTTGGTAGCGGGGAGTGGACTGAAGCTTTCTTT. It specifies CSARDLGSGEWTEAFF.

The chain joins TRBV5-1 to TRBJ2-1, with D maybe TRBD2 (7 bases). The CDR3 runs to 14 residues. With 2 bases removed from V and 3 bases from J, the gap between germline ends came to 9 bases. Germline values: CDR1 SGHRS, CDR2 YFSETQ. In nucleotides, the CDR3 is TGCGCCAGCAGCTTAGGGGGGGGCTACAATGAGCAGTTCTTC. The encoded protein is CASSLGGGYNEQFF.

The table lists this clonotype with a count of one. This likely traces to a read error, being one base from a far larger clone. The genes are TRBV5-1 and TRBJ2-1; D is ambiguous. The end of the DNA is better explained by TRBJ2-5, so the J call may be wrong. CDR3 length equals 14 residues. The germline V gene encodes CDR1 SGHRS and CDR2 YFSETQ. The CDR3: CASSLRGSQEIQYF. The CDR3 region has the DNA TGCGCCAGCAGCTTGAGAGGCAGCCAAGAGATCCAGTACTTC.

This clonotype is medium-sized. The chain employs TRBV20-1 and TRBJ2-1, with 7 bases matching TRBD1. Germline CDR1 reads DFQATT; CDR2 reads SNEGSKA (reference sequence). The CDR3 loop spans 15 amino acids. After removal of 4 bases from V and 2 bases from J, the junction contained 8 bases not matched to a gene. This chain's CDR3 is CSATSGQDTYNEQFF. The CDR3 nucleotides are TGCAGTGCTACTTCTGGACAGGACACCTACAATGAGCAGTTCTTC.

This clonotype came up many times. V is TRBV5-4 and J is TRBJ2-1, with 10 bases that match TRBD2. V shed 4 bases, J shed 5 bases, and the junction held 15 bases outside the gene matches. The length of the CDR3 is 18 residues. CDR1 is SGHNT, CDR2 YYREEE, per germline (reference sequence). This chain's CDR3 is CASSLSRLAGARDNEQFF. The CDR3 DNA follows: TGTGCCAGCAGCCTGAGTCGGCTAGCGGGAGCGCGAGACAATGAGCAGTTCTTC.